This T cell receptor (beta chain) was identified in a study of control samples from healthy donors and cancer patients. The length of the CDR3 is 13 residues. Trimming pared 4 bases from V and 1 base from J, leaving 7 bases between. Germline CDR1 SGHAT, CDR2 FQNNGV. TCRdb's table, derived via immunoSEQ multiplex PCR, lists solely in-frame clones and lacks some. Of 95,000 to 120,000 clones listed, approximately 84% were seen once; the top ten hold approximately 7%. The V gene is TRBV11-2, the J gene TRBJ1-1; D possibly corresponds to TRBD1 (6 bases). The receptor comes from a man aged 18 to 30 in good health. Material: blood. The CDR3 protein is CASSSTGNTEAFF. CDR3 DNA: TGTGCCAGCAGCTCGACAGGGAACACTGAAGCTTTCTTT.